This T cell receptor (beta chain) was obtained from a study of identical twins listed by TCRdb under 2016. About the full investigation: To test whether fetal clonotypes persist, this study deep-sequenced TCR alpha and beta repertoires from monozygotic twins, from unrelated adults of various ages, and from cord blood. Replicate twin experiments were performed at different times using different library preparation protocols to rule out contamination. The study at large found these results: In monozygotic twins, out-of-frame TCR alpha sharing was systematically underestimated by recombination models, although the models agreed with sharing between unrelated individuals. Because the same donors could not be followed over many years, conclusions were based on cross-sectional statistical analysis. Zero-insertion analyses could be partly confounded by invariant T cells such as MAIT and iNKT, though diverse VJ usage argued against such confounding for most clonotypes. Compared with coincidental sharing between unrelated individuals, out-of-frame TCR alpha sequences shared between twins showed an excess of sequences with low generation probability. Fewer insertions were carried by abundant cord blood beta clonotypes, a similar but weaker trend appeared in young adult naive repertoires, and no such trend appeared in memory repertoires. Excess twin sharing in beta out-of-frame sequences was weaker because fewer shared sequences lowered the signal-to-noise ratio.

This clonotype was counted between two and nine times. There is no known antigen for this receptor. Per-base qualities were not stored, and no clone one base away is much larger. Library creation used 5' RACE. The listed sequencing device is Illumina HiSeq 2000. Template switching introduced a universal primer binding site; the final cDNA contained a unique molecular identifier, enabling accurate counting of TCR cDNA molecules. First-strand cDNA for TCR alpha and beta chains was synthesized from specific primers in the conserved constant-segment region. To control for contamination, each cDNA library was double barcoded with a SMART-Mk sample barcode plus Illumina barcodes. TruSeq adapter sequences and Illumina sample barcodes were added in two successive PCR steps. The TCR alpha and beta cDNA libraries were sequenced on the Illumina HiSeq platform using custom primers. On the authors' methods: MiGEC was used to process raw reads and extract unique molecular identifiers, and MiXCR was used to find CDR3 positions. Recombination models were inferred per individual with the repgenHMM and IGoR tools using an EM algorithm. The tcR package in R was used for shared clonotype analysis, with sharing normalized by the product of cloneset sizes. To study raw recombination free of thymic and clonal selection effects, out-of-frame nonproductive sequences were analyzed. TCRdb took the public reads, trimmed them with fastp at Q25, ran MiXCR for clone calling and kept in-frame beta chains. CDR3 protein duplicates are merged, each entry listing the most common genes and DNA. What appears here as the V and J calls and clone size reflects TCRdb's work, not the paper's. In this sample the table shows fewer than 900,000 distinct CDR3 sequences, approximately 18% of which occur a single time. In total, the top ten clones hold approximately 14% of the sample.

All donors were healthy Caucasians. The twin cohort consisted of three pairs of female monozygotic twins, all aged about 18 to 29 years. RNA for TCR libraries was isolated from peripheral blood mononuclear cells. Via the germline V gene (reference sequence), CDR1 is DFQATT and CDR2 SNEGSKA. The junction carries 14 bases between V and J, which are trimmed by 4 bases and 7 bases respectively. From its cysteine to its phenylalanine, the CDR3 spans 12 amino acids. Only the CDR3 DNA is retained, 36 bases long and in frame from the first base. These data also featured in a second study, about T cells expressing NK-cell markers. That second publication adds: TCR beta-chain repertoires were profiled in sorted CD3+CD56+NKG2C+, CD3+CD56+NKG2C- and CD3+CD56-NKG2C+ T-cell subsets from about 8 donors. Seven of the eight sequenced donors were HCMV-seropositive and one was HCMV-seronegative. To restrict sorting to alphabetaTCR-expressing T cells, an anti-gammadeltaTCR antibody was added in several experiments. In roughly 6 donors, the dominant CD3+CD56+NKG2C+ clonotypes ranked among the top 10 CD8+ clonotypes, making up roughly 1.0-8% of CD8+ T cells. Those dominant clonotypes were again the most abundant among CD3+CD56-NKG2C+ cells in a handful of donors, at roughly 28.3-60.1%. Whether the expanded NKG2C-expressing T cell clones were specific for HCMV antigens remained unclear. The eight sequenced donors were randomly selected healthy volunteers, three men and five women. HCMV-specific IgG was detected in serum with a commercial ELISA kit to determine HCMV serostatus. Bulk peripheral blood T-cell repertoires were additionally sequenced from unsorted PBMC for about 6 donors. MIGEC was used to demultiplex reads and group the reads by UMI, and MiTCR was used to assemble and quantify clonotypes. To remove erroneous sequences, TCR cDNA sequences were retained only when supported by two or more reads. The tcR package was used for downstream repertoire analysis, and clonotypes were matched across fractions by CDR3 nucleotide sequence plus V segment. VDJmatch was used to annotate antigen specificity against VDJdb, with one amino acid substitution in CDR3 permitted.

This sequence uses TRBV20-1 and TRBJ2-7, with the D gene too uncertain to name. This clonotype was obtained from a woman under 30 in good health. Sequencing was done on a sample of PBMCs. In nucleotide form, the sequence is TGCAGTGCTAAGCGCCAATTTAGGGAGCAGTACTTC. Translated, this gives CSAKRQFREQYF.